This TCR beta chain was recorded in a study of response to subunit inactivated influenza vaccine. Study-wide results and caveats: Authors suggested that a seasonal influenza vaccination recruits few new T cells each time.

This clonotype was detected ten times or more. Antigen specificity is unknown. Via MiXCR, TCRdb re-called the RT-PCR reads, giving one row per CDR3 protein. The sample contains around 790,000 distinct CDR3 sequences, 21% of which appear only once. Sequenced material: PBMCs from blood, taken roughly 5 days after vaccination. The TCR sequence derives from a man aged 45-65 years who received an inactivated influenza vaccine.

Here the CDR3 reads CSARDQTAYQETQYF. In nucleotides, the CDR3 is TGCAGTGCTAGGGACCAGACAGCATATCAAGAGACCCAGTACTTC. The V call is TRBV20-1, the J call TRBJ2-5, with D tentatively TRBD1 (5 bases). This CDR3 spans 15 amino acids. The V gene lost 3 bases and the J gene lost 2 bases, with 16 bases spanning the gap. The germline V gene encodes CDR1 DFQATT and CDR2 SNEGSKA (reference sequence).